Reported below is one T cell receptor beta chain. Its cognate antigen is unknown. Primers included in the PCR were 60 Vbeta and 13 Jbeta primers. Method: immunoSEQ multiplex PCR; TCRdb's copy keeps in-frame clones and lacks some. The sample consists of about 110,000 clones, over 55% of them appearing once. This entry belongs to a study of cytomegalovirus exposure and HLA in healthy donors. Findings and caveats of the study: TCR beta V segments were, for the most part, productive about 87% or about 30% of the time in an earlier analysis. One variant, a missense change in DCLRE1C, was linked in a later analysis to TCR beta V- and J-gene trimming.

V lost 1 base and J 2 bases, leaving 10 bases between the germline ends. Looked up from germline, CDR1 is MGHDK and CDR2 is SYGVNS. The CDR3 is 15 amino acids. The TCR was taken from a man aged 18 to 30 in good health and CMV-seropositive. The V call is TRBV25-1, the J call TRBJ2-3; a weak D match, TRBD1 (5 bases). The sample comprised PBMCs. The DNA of the CDR3 is TGTGCCAGCAGTGAATGGTTAGGGGACACAGATACGCAGTATTTT. Protein: CASSEWLGDTDTQYF.